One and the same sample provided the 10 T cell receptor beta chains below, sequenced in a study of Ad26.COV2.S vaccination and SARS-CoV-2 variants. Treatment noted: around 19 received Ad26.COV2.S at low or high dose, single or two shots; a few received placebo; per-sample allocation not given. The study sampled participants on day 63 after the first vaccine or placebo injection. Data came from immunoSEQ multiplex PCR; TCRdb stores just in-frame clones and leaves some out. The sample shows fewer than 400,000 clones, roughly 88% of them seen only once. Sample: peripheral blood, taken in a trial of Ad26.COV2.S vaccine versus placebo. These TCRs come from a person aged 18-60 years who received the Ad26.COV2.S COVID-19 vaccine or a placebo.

CDR3 in amino acids: CASSFPGNTEAFF. Written as DNA, the CDR3 is TGTGCCAGCAGTTTTCCTGGGAACACTGAAGCTTTCTTT. This chain links TRBV28 with TRBJ1-1; no clear D gene. The CDR3 is made up of 13 amino acids. The ends were cut back, 3 bases at V and 1 base at J, with 6 bases in the middle. From germline, CDR1 is MDHEN and CDR2 SYDVKM.

The CDR3 region has the DNA TGTGCCAGCAGTTTGTCCGGGACTTTCTCTTACGAGCAGTACTTC. Translated: CASSLSGTFSYEQYF. The rearrangement joins TRBV6-2 or TRBV6-3 to TRBJ2-7; the D gene is possibly TRBD2 (6 bases). There are 15 residues in the CDR3. Trimming left V 4 bases short and J 4 bases short, with 17 bases between. Germline CDR1 and CDR2: MNHEY and SVGEGT.

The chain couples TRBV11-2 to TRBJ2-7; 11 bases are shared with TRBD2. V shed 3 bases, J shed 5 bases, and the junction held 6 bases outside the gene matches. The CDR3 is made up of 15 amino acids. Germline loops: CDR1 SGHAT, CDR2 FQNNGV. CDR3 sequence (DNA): TGTGCCAGCAGCTTGACTAGCGGGATCGGGGACGAGCAGTACGTC. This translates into CASSLTSGIGDEQYV.

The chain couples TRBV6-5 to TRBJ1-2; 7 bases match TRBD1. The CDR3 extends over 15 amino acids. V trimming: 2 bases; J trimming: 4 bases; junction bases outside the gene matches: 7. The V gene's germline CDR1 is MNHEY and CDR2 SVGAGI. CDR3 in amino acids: CASSYDPRQGYGYTF. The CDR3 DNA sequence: TGTGCCAGCAGTTACGATCCCCGACAGGGCTATGGCTACACCTTC.

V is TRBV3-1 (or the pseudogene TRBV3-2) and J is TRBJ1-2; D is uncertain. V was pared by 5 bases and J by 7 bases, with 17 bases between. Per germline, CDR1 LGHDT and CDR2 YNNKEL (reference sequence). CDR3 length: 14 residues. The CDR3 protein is CASSLKGGGGGYTF. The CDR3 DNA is TGTGCCAGCAGCTTGAAGGGAGGAGGCGGTGGCTACACCTTC.

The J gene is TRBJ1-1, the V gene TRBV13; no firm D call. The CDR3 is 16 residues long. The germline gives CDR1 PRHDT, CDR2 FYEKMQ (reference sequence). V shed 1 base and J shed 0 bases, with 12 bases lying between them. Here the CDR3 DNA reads TGTGCCAGCAGCTTAGAAACAGATACTATGAACACTGAAGCTTTCTTT. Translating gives CASSLETDTMNTEAFF.

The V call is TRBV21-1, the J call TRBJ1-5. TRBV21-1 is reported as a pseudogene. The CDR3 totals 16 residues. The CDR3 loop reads CASSRREGSLLEPQHF. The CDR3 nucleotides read TGTGCCAGCAGCCGGCGGGAGGGCAGCCTTCTGGAGCCCCAGCATTTT.

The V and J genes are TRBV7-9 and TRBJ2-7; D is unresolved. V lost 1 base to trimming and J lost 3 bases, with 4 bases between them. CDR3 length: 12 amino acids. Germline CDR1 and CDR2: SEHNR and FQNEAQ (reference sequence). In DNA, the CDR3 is TGTGCCAGCAGCTTAGGGGTCTACGAGCAGTACTTC. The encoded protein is CASSLGVYEQYF. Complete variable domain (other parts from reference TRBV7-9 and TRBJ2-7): DTGVSQNPRHKITKRGQNVTFRCDPISEHNRLYWYRQTLGQGPEFLTYFQNEAQLEKSRLLSDRFSAERPKGSFSTLEIQRTEQGDSAMYLCASSLGVYEQYFGPGTRLTVT.

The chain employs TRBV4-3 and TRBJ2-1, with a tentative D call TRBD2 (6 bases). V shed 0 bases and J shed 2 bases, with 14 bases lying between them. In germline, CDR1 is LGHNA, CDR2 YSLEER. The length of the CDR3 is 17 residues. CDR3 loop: CASSQDSPGGPYNEQFF. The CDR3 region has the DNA TGCGCCAGCAGCCAAGATTCGCCCGGGGGACCCTACAATGAGCAGTTCTTC.

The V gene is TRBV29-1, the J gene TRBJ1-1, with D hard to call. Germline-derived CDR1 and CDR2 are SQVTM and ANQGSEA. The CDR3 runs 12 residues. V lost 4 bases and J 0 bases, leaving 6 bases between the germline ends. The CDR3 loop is CSVVTLNTEAFF. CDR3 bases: TGCAGCGTTGTGACACTGAACACTGAAGCTTTCTTT.